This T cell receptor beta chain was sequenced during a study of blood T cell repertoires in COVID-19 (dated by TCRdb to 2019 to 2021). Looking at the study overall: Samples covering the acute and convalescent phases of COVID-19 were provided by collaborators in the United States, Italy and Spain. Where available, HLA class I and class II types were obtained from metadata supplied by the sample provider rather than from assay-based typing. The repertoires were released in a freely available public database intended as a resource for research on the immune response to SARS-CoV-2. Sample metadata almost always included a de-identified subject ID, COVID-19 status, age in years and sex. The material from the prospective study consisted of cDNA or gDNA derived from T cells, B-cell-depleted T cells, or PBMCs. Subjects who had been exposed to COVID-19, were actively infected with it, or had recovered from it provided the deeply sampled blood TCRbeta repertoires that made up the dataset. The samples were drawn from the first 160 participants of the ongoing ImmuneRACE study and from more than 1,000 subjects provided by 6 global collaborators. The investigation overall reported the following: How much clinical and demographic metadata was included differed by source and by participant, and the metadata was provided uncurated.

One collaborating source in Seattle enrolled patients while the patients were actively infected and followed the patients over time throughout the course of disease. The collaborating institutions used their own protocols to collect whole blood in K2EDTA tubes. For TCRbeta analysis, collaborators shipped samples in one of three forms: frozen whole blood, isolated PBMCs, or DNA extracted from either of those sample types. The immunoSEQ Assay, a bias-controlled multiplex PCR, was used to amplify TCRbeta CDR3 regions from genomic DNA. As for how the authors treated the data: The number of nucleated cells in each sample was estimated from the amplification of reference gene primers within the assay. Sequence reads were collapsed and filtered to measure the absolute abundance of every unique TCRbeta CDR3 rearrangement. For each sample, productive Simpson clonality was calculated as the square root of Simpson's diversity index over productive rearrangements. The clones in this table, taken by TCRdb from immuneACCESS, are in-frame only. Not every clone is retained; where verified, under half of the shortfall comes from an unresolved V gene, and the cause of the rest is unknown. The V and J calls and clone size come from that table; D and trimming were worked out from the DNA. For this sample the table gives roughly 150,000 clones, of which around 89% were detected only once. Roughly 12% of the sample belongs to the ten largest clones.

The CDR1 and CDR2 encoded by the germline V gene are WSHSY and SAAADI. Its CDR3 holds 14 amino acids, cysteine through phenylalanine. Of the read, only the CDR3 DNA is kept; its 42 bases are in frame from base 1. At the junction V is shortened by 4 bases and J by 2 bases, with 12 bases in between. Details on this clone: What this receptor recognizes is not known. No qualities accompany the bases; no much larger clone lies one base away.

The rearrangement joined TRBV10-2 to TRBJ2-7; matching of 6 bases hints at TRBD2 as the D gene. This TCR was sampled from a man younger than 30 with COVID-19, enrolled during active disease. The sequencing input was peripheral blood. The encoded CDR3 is CASSVFGEAYEQYF. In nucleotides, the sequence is TGCGCCAGCAGTGTATTTGGGGAGGCCTACGAGCAGTACTTC.